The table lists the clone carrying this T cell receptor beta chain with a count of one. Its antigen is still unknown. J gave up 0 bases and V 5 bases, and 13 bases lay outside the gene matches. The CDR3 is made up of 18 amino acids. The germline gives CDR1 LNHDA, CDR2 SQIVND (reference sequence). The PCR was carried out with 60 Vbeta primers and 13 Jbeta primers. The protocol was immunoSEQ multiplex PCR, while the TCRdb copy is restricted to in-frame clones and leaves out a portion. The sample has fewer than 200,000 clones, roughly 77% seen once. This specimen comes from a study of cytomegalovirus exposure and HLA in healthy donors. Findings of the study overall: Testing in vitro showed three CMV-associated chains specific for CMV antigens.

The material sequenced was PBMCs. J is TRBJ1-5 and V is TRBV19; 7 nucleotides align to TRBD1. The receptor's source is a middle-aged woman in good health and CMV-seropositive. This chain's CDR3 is CASSAGTAQMYSNQPQHF. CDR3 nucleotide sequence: TGTGCCAGTAGTGCGGGGACAGCCCAGATGTATAGCAATCAGCCCCAGCATTTT. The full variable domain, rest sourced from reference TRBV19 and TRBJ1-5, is DGGITQSPKYLFRKEGQNVTLSCEQNLNHDAMYWYRQDPGQGLRLIYYSQIVNDFQKGDIAEGYSVSREKKESFPLTVTSAQKNPTAFYLCASSAGTAQMYSNQPQHFGDGTRLSIL.